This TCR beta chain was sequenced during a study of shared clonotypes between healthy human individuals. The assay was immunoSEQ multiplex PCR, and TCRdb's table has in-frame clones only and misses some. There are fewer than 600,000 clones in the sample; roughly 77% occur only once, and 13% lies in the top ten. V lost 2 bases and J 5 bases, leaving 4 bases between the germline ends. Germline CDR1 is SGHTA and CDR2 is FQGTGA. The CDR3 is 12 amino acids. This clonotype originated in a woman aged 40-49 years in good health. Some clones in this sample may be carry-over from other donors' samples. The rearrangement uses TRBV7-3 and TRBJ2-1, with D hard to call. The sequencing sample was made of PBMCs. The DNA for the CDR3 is TGTGCCAGCAGCTTACTGAACAATGAGCAGTTCTTC. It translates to CASSLLNNEQFF.